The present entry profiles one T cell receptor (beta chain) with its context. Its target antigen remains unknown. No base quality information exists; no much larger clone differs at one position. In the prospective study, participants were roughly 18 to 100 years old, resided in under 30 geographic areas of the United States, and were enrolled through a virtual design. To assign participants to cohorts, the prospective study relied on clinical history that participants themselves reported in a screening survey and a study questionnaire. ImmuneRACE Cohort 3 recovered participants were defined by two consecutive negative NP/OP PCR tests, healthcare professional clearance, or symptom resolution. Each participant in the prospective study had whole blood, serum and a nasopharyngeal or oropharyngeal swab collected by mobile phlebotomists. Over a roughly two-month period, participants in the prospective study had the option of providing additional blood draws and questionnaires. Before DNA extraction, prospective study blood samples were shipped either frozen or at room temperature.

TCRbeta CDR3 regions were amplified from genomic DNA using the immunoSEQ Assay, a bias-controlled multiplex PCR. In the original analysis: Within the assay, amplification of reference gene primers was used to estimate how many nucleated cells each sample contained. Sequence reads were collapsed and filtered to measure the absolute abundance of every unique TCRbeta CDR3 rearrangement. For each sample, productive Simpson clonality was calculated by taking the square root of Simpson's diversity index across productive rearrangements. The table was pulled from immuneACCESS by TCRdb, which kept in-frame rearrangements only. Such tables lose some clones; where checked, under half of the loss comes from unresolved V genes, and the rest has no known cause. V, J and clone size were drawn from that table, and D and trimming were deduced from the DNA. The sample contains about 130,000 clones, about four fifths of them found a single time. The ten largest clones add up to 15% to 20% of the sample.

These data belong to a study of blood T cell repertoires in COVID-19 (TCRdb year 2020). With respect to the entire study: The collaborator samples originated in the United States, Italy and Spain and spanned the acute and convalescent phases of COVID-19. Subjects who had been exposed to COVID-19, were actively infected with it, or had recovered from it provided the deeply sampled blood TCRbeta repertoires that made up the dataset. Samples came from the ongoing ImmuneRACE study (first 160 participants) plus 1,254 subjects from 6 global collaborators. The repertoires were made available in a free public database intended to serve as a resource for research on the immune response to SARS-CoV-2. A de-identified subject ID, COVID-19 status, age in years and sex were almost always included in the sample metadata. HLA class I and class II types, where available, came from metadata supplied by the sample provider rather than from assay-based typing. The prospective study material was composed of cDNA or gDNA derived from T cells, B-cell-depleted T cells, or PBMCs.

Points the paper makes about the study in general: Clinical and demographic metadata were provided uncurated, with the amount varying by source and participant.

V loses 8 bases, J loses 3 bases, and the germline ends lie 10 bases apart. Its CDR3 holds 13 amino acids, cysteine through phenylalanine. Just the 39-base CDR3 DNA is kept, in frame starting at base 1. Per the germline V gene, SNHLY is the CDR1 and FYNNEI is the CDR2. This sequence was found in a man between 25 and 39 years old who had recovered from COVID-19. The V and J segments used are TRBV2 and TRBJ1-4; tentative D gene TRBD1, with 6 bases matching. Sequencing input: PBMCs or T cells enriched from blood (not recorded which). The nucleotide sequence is TGTGCCAGCCTTGACAGGCCTAATGAAAAACTGTTTTTT. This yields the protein CASLDRPNEKLFF.